This passage covers 27 T cell receptor beta chains from one sample sequenced in a study of cytomegalovirus exposure and HLA in healthy donors. The PCR contained 60 Vbeta and 13 Jbeta primers. Generated by immunoSEQ multiplex PCR, the TCRdb table keeps only in-frame clones and is missing some. The sample contains 150,000 to 200,000 clones, 81% of which appear only once. Sequencing input: PBMCs. The receptor source for this set is a man aged 50-59 years in good health and CMV-seronegative.

The gene calls are TRBV9 and TRBJ1-2; 7 positions agree with TRBD1. Trimming took 3 bases from V and 4 from J; bases not matched to a gene: 9. The CDR3 sequence is 15 residues long. In germline, CDR1 is SGDLS, CDR2 YYNGEE. The CDR3 is CASSAGTAMAYGYTF. DNA for the CDR3: TGTGCCAGCAGCGCGGGGACAGCGATGGCCTATGGCTACACCTTC.

The chain carries TRBV18 and TRBJ1-2, with D perhaps matching TRBD1 (5 bases). The germline V and J ends were trimmed by 4 bases and 3 bases, with 9 bases remaining between them. Germline V gene data show CDR1 as KGHSH and CDR2 as LQKENI. The CDR3 is made up of 13 amino acids. In DNA form, the CDR3 reads TGTGCCAGCTCACTCGGACAAGACTATGGCTACACCTTC. It encodes CASSLGQDYGYTF.

V usage is TRBV30 and J usage is TRBJ1-2, with a possible D match to TRBD1 (5 bases). Germline-derived CDR1 and CDR2 are GTSNPN and SVGIG (reference sequence). Trimming took 1 base from V and 0 from J, leaving 9 bases between them. This CDR3 spans 14 amino acids. CDR3: CAWSADRTNYGYTF. CDR3 DNA sequence: TGTGCCTGGAGTGCCGACAGAACTAACTATGGCTACACCTTC.

V gene TRBV2 combines with J gene TRBJ1-2; possibly TRBD1 for D (5 bases). Germline V gene lookup returns CDR1 SNHLY and CDR2 FYNNEI. The V gene lost 2 bases and the J gene lost 9 bases, with 13 bases spanning the gap. The CDR3 runs to 13 residues. CDR3 nucleotides: TGTGCCAGCAGTGAAAAGCCGGGGGGGAGCTACACCTTC. Protein product: CASSEKPGGSYTF.

J is TRBJ2-5 and V is TRBV6-5; 7 positions agree with TRBD2. Trimming at V came to 8 bases and at J to 2 bases, leaving 8 bases not matched to a gene. CDR1 is MNHEY and CDR2 is SVGAGI in the germline V gene. CDR3 length: 14 residues. DNA of the CDR3: TGTGCCAGCTCTTCGCGGGGGTCACAAGAGACCCAGTACTTC. Translating gives CASSSRGSQETQYF.

The V gene is TRBV27, the J gene TRBJ2-5, with TRBD1 as a possible D gene (5 bases). The J call is uncertain, as TRBJ2-7 better fits the DNA end. Germline V gene data show CDR1 as MNHEY and CDR2 as SMNVEV (reference sequence). The CDR3 is 13 residues long. The CDR3 DNA reads as TGTGCCAGCGGATCCAGGGTCTCCTACGAGCAGTACTTC. Translated, it gives CASGSRVSYEQYF.

In this sample, this clone turned up once. The chain uses TRBV2 and TRBJ1-6, with TRBD1 matching over 9 bases. Germline V lookup: CDR1 SNHLY, CDR2 FYNNEI. CDR3 length: 14 residues. V dropped 6 bases and J dropped 9; count of bases not matched to a gene: 6. The chain's CDR3 is CASSRDREGSPLHF. In nucleotides, the CDR3 is TGTGCCAGCAGCCGGGACAGGGAGGGTTCACCCCTCCACTTT.

This clone was counted once. The rearrangement links TRBV4-2 to TRBJ2-7, with 8 positions matching TRBD2. The CDR3 consists of 13 residues. V was pared by 4 bases and J by 6 bases, with 5 bases of the junction left unmatched. CDR1 and CDR2 (germline): LGHNA, YNFKEQ. This CDR3 is CASSPGGPGEQYF. The DNA for the CDR3 is TGTGCCAGCAGCCCGGGGGGGCCGGGCGAGCAGTACTTC.

The chain employs TRBV27 and TRBJ1-2; 9 bases fit TRBD1. V trimming: 5 bases; J trimming: 2 bases; junction bases outside the gene matches: 3. The CDR3 runs 14 residues. CDR1 MNHEY and CDR2 SMNVEV come from the germline V gene (reference sequence). The CDR3 here is CASSAGTGNYGYTF. For the CDR3, the DNA is TGTGCCAGCAGTGCCGGGACAGGGAACTATGGCTACACCTTC.

The chain employs TRBV19 and TRBJ1-1; D is uncertain. Germline CDR1 reads LNHDA; CDR2 reads SQIVND (reference sequence). V was pared by 3 bases and J by 3 bases, with 11 bases between. This CDR3 has 14 residues. DNA for the CDR3: TGTGCCAGTAGTATCCTGGCGGAGTACACTGAAGCTTTCTTT. Protein sequence: CASSILAEYTEAFF.

This sequence joins TRBV5-1 and TRBJ2-5; tentative D call: TRBD2 (5 bases). The CDR3 is made up of 15 amino acids. V gave up 5 bases and J gave up 0 bases, with 14 bases separating them. Germline CDR1 and CDR2: SGHRS and YFSETQ. The CDR3 spells CASRAITGYQETQYF. Here the CDR3 DNA reads TGCGCCAGCAGGGCTATAACGGGGTACCAAGAGACCCAGTACTTC.

The genes are TRBV13 and TRBJ1-1, with no clear D. The CDR3 contains 15 residues. In germline, CDR1 is PRHDT, CDR2 FYEKMQ (reference sequence). The germline V and J ends were trimmed by 4 bases and 1 base, with 13 bases remaining between them. The CDR3 loop is CASSWTGSPNTEAFF. CDR3 coding DNA: TGTGCCAGCAGCTGGACGGGGTCCCCGAACACTGAAGCTTTCTTT.

CDR3 DNA sequence: TGCGCCAGCAGTTGGGACAGGGGGCTAGAGCAGTACTTC. Residues: CASSWDRGLEQYF. J is TRBJ2-5 and V is TRBV5-1; TRBD1 matches 12 bases. This CDR3 region has 13 residues. CDR1 is SGHRS, CDR2 YFSETQ, per germline. After removal of 5 bases from V and 11 bases from J, the junction contained 7 bases not matched to a gene.

The rearrangement joins TRBV18 to TRBJ2-7, with 7 bases that match TRBD1. CDR3 length: 13 amino acids. J gave up 2 bases and V 6 bases, and 4 bases lay outside the gene matches. From germline, CDR1 is KGHSH and CDR2 LQKENI. The CDR3 nucleotides are TGTGCCAGCTCCACAGGGGCGGCCTACGAGCAGTACTTC. Its translation is CASSTGAAYEQYF.

This sequence joins TRBV18 and TRBJ2-5; D is unclear. The V gene's germline CDR1 is KGHSH and CDR2 LQKENI. V dropped 3 bases and J dropped 4 bases, with 3 bases sitting between them. This CDR3 comprises 11 residues. The CDR3 DNA is TGTGCCAGCTCACCTCGAGAGACCCAGTACTTC. This sequence encodes CASSPRETQYF.

A single count supports this clone. The V gene is TRBV4-3, the J gene TRBJ1-5, with D hard to call. The CDR3 is 14 amino acids. The germline V gene has CDR1 LGHNA and CDR2 YSLEER. The germline V and J ends were trimmed by 0 bases and 6 bases, with 9 bases remaining between them. The CDR3 spells CASSQDGRIQPQHF. CDR3 bases: TGCGCCAGCAGCCAAGATGGGAGGATTCAGCCCCAGCATTTT.

The chain uses TRBV27 and TRBJ1-2; no clear D gene. Germline assignment: CDR1 MNHEY and CDR2 SMNVEV (reference sequence). The CDR3 is made up of 15 amino acids. Trimming took off 0 bases at V and 3 bases at J, with 11 bases between the two ends. The CDR3 DNA is TGTGCCAGCAGTTTATCGAGTGCCGCCTACTATGGCTACACCTTC. Amino acids: CASSLSSAAYYGYTF.

This chain connects TRBV6-5 to TRBJ2-7; a possible D gene is TRBD1 (5 bases). CDR1 MNHEY and CDR2 SVGAGI come from the germline V gene. With 5 bases removed from V and 4 bases from J, the gap between germline ends came to 12 bases. The CDR3 consists of 13 residues. CDR3 sequence: CASSRQFEYEQYF. The DNA for the CDR3 is TGTGCCAGCAGTCGACAGTTTGAATACGAGCAGTACTTC.

V is TRBV11-2 and J is TRBJ2-5; 7 bases match TRBD2. CDR1 is SGHAT and CDR2 is FQNNGV in the germline V gene. This CDR3 is 15 amino acids long. With V trimmed by 0 bases and J by 1 base, 2 bases remained unmatched. CDR3 in DNA: TGTGCCAGCAGCTTAGATCCGGGGGGCCAAGAGACCCAGTACTTC. It is translated as CASSLDPGGQETQYF.

This clone was recorded only once. The V gene is TRBV5-1, the J gene TRBJ2-5, with 9 bases lining up with TRBD1. V shed 1 base and J 5 bases; nucleotides not matched to a gene: 3. Germline V lookup: CDR1 SGHRS, CDR2 YFSETQ. The CDR3 has 14 residues. The CDR3 loop reads CASSLTGGSETQYF. The CDR3 DNA is TGCGCCAGCAGCTTGACAGGGGGCAGCGAGACCCAGTACTTC.

The chain carries TRBV11-2 and TRBJ2-5; a weak D match, TRBD2 (5 bases). Germline CDR1 and CDR2: SGHAT and FQNNGV. V lost 3 bases to trimming and J lost 4 bases, with 6 bases between them. This CDR3 is built from 12 residues. Here the CDR3 reads CASSFEGETQYF. The CDR3 DNA sequence: TGTGCCAGCAGCTTCGAGGGAGAGACCCAGTACTTC.

The chain is built from TRBV9 and TRBJ2-1; TRBD2 matches at 9 bases. The CDR3 length is 15 residues. Looked up from germline, CDR1 is SGDLS and CDR2 is YYNGEE. After removal of 3 bases from V and 4 bases from J, the junction contained 5 bases not matched to a gene. The CDR3 bases are TGTGCCAGCAGCGCCAGCGGGGGGTCGTACAATGAGCAGTTCTTC. Encoded protein: CASSASGGSYNEQFF.

This clone occurred once. The rearrangement uses TRBV5-1 and TRBJ2-1; 7 positions agree with TRBD1. From germline, CDR1 is SGHRS and CDR2 YFSETQ. Losses at the gene ends were 6 bases for V and 5 bases for J; bases not matched to a gene: 5. This CDR3 spans 13 amino acids. The CDR3 loop reads CASNGDRHNEQFF. DNA for the CDR3: TGCGCCAGCAATGGGGACAGACACAATGAGCAGTTCTTC. Supplemented by reference TRBV5-1 and TRBJ2-1, the full variable domain reads KAGVTQTPRYLIKTRGQQVTLSCSPISGHRSVSWYQQTPGQGLQFLFEYFSETQRNKGNFPGRFSGRQFSNSRSEMNVSTLELGDSALYLCASNGDRHNEQFFGPGTRLTVL.

This clone has a handful of counts. V and J are TRBV6-5 and TRBJ2-7; the match to TRBD2 covers 7 bases. The ends lost 5 bases at V and 3 bases at J; junction bases unmatched: 7. Germline V gene data show CDR1 as MNHEY and CDR2 as SVGAGI. The CDR3 has 14 amino acids. CDR3 residues: CASSTAGVDYEQYF. CDR3 DNA: TGTGCCAGCAGTACGGCGGGGGTAGACTACGAGCAGTACTTC.

V and J are TRBV29-1 and TRBJ1-1; tentative D call: TRBD1 (5 bases). Trimming stripped 5 bases from V and 0 bases from J, with 13 bases between. The germline CDR1 and CDR2 sequences are SQVTM and ANQGSEA. This CDR3 is 14 amino acids long. In nucleotides, the CDR3 is TGCAGCGTTAGGGGTGGGGAAATGAACACTGAAGCTTTCTTT. Protein sequence: CSVRGGEMNTEAFF.

This clone was recorded a few times. This chain uses TRBV5-1 with TRBJ2-7, with 8 nucleotides matching TRBD1. This CDR3 contains 15 residues. Trimming took 4 bases from V and 2 from J; bases not matched to a gene: 8. The V gene's germline CDR1 is SGHRS and CDR2 YFSETQ. CDR3 protein: CASSTTGTGPYEQYF. CDR3 in DNA: TGCGCCAGCAGCACCACCGGGACAGGACCCTACGAGCAGTACTTC. The full variable domain, with the rest looked up from reference TRBV5-1 and TRBJ2-7, is KAGVTQTPRYLIKTRGQQVTLSCSPISGHRSVSWYQQTPGQGLQFLFEYFSETQRNKGNFPGRFSGRQFSNSRSEMNVSTLELGDSALYLCASSTTGTGPYEQYFGPGTRLTVT.

The V and J genes are TRBV7-6 and TRBJ2-2; D is perhaps TRBD1 (6 bases). The CDR3 has 19 residues. The germline gives CDR1 SGHVS, CDR2 FNYEAQ. V was pared by 5 bases and J by 3 bases, with 25 bases between. The DNA of the CDR3 is TGTGCCAGCAGCGTTAGGGTTTATCGGACCAAGGGGGACACCGGGGAGCTGTTTTTT. This codes for CASSVRVYRTKGDTGELFF.